This T cell receptor beta chain was recovered during a study of T-cell memory formation after mild COVID-19. Study results and limitations: Cross-reactive memory appears to have joined, as suggested by some responding clones showing up in pre-infection memory.

This clonotype came up a few times. Its antigen is not known. Per the germline V gene, CDR1 is SGHTA and CDR2 is FQGNSA. Trimming removed 4 bases from V and 5 bases from J; junction bases left unmatched: 10. The CDR3 runs 16 residues. TCRdb analysed the 5' RACE reads with MiXCR anew, one entry per CDR3 protein. The data hold tens of thousands of distinct CDR3 sequences, with 7.3% observed a single time. The sequenced material came from PBMCs or a T cell subset sorted from them (not recorded which). The chain uses TRBV7-2 and TRBJ2-2, with TRBD1 identical over 7 bases. The clonotype was recovered from a man between 18 and 35 years old who had mild COVID-19 (a few samples of this study predate the infection). Cell type and time point are not known. DNA of the CDR3: TGTGCCAGCAGCTCAAGACAGGGACGTAGAACCGGGGAGCTGTTTTTT. This codes for CASSSRQGRRTGELFF. The full variable domain, completed using reference TRBV7-2 and TRBJ2-2, is GAGVSQSPSNKVTEKGKDVELRCDPISGHTALYWYRQSLGQGLEFLIYFQGNSAPDKSGLPSDRFSAERTGGSVSTLTIQRTQQEDSAVYLCASSSRQGRRTGELFFGEGSRLTVL.